The present T cell receptor (beta chain) was sequenced within a study of T cell responses to AZD1222 COVID-19 vaccine. Concerning this clone itself: What it binds is unknown.

The data were produced by immunoSEQ multiplex PCR, yet TCRdb's version contains in-frame clones alone and is incomplete. The data show under 130,000 clones, 70% to 90% seen once. CDR3 length equals 16 residues. In germline, CDR1 is SGHVS, CDR2 FQNEAQ. The V and J ends lost 5 bases and 4 bases, in that order; junction bases with no gene match: 8. Overall study findings and caveats: The study reported that nearly half of spike-specific TCRs target unmutated variant regions. White British ancestry dominated among donors, who included more females, and clonal diversity was possibly underestimated.

The clonotype was recovered from an adult in good health. The specimen was peripheral blood, collected on day 0 of AZD1222 vaccination. The V gene is TRBV7-8, the J gene TRBJ2-3; 11 nucleotides line up with TRBD2. CDR3 sequence: CASSLTSGRPPDTQYF. CDR3 DNA sequence: TGTGCCAGCAGCCTCACTAGCGGGAGACCCCCAGATACGCAGTATTTT.